This T cell receptor beta chain was recorded in a study of persistence of HIV-infected CD4 T cells. General study points: Degenerate expanded CDR3beta sequences were enriched among CMV- and Gag-responding cells. Bulk TCR data could not be restricted to HIV-1-infected CMV-responding cells.

The libraries were made with immunoSEQ version 4 in survey mode. Here immunoSEQ multiplex PCR was the method, and the copy in TCRdb shows in-frame clones only, minus some. In the table there are tens of thousands of clones, less than 75% of which are singletons. In regard to this clone: The antigen is not known.

Overlapping HIV-1 Gag 15-mer peptides at 0.95 to 1 ug per peptide per mL were used. Sorting selected CD4+ T cells upregulating both CD40 ligand and CD69. Inclusion required CMV-positive serology and CD4+ counts above 400 cells/uL. A roughly 20-hour stimulation of CD8-depleted PBMCs used anti-CD28/CD49d costimulation, CD40-blocking antibody and enfuvirtide. The CDR3 runs 16 residues. V lost 6 bases and J lost 0, with 12 bases in between. From germline, CDR1 is MNHEY and CDR2 SMNVEV (reference sequence). Sequences were derived from CD4+ T cells sorted from PBMCs after approximately 20-hour stimulation, sampled from a patient who received antiretroviral therapy. The chain recombines TRBV27 with TRBJ2-6, with D hard to call. The clonotype was recovered from an adult man with HIV who was CMV-seropositive. CDR3 sequence reads: CASSHAGRSGANVLTF. The CDR3 DNA reads TGTGCCAGCAGCCACGCAGGACGCTCTGGGGCCAACGTCCTGACTTTC.